A single sample gave rise to the 6 T cell receptor beta chains below, sequenced in a study of blood T cell repertoires in COVID-19. Produced via immunoSEQ multiplex PCR; TCRdb's table is partial and in-frame only. The sample records 100,000 to 130,000 clones, roughly nine tenths being singletons. The sequenced material came from peripheral blood. The origin of the receptors is a middle-aged man with active or convalescent COVID-19.

This clone was detected a few times. V usage is TRBV5-4 and J usage is TRBJ2-5; TRBD2 might be the D (6 bases). CDR1 SGHNT and CDR2 YYREEE come from the germline V gene (reference sequence). This CDR3 has 15 residues. Trimming pared 3 bases from V and 7 bases from J, leaving 19 bases between. In nucleotides, the CDR3 is TGTGCCAGCAGCTCACCGGGCCGGGGGTTGGGGACCCAGTACTTC. Translated, it gives CASSSPGRGLGTQYF. The full variable domain, its missing parts supplied by reference TRBV5-4 and TRBJ2-5, is ETGVTQSPTHLIKTRGQQVTLRCSSQSGHNTVSWYQQALGQGPQFIFQYYREEENGRGNFPPRFSGLQFPNYSSELNVNALELDDSALYLCASSSPGRGLGTQYFGPGTRLLVL.

V is TRBV3-1 (or the pseudogene TRBV3-2) and J is TRBJ2-3; D is unclear. Germline V gene lookup returns CDR1 LGHDT and CDR2 YNNKEL (reference sequence). This CDR3 comprises 13 residues. The V end was cut by 8 bases, the J end by 1 base, with 10 bases between. CDR3 amino acids: CASWSNRTDTQYF. The CDR3 nucleotides are TGTGCCAGCTGGAGTAATCGCACAGATACGCAGTATTTT.

The genes are TRBV28 and TRBJ1-1; perhaps TRBD1 as D (6 bases). This CDR3 has 13 amino acids. Trimming took off 5 bases at V and 0 bases at J, with 7 bases between the two ends. Germline V gene lookup returns CDR1 MDHEN and CDR2 SYDVKM. The CDR3 DNA follows: TGTGCCAGCAGTGGACAGCTGAACACTGAAGCTTTCTTT. This encodes CASSGQLNTEAFF.

This clone has a handful of counts. The chain couples TRBV18 to TRBJ1-5; a weak D match, TRBD1 (6 bases). The ends were cut back, 3 bases at V and 4 bases at J, with 10 bases in the middle. Germline assignment: CDR1 KGHSH and CDR2 LQKENI. This CDR3 is 14 amino acids long. The CDR3: CASSPGQPNQPQHF. The CDR3 DNA reads as TGTGCCAGCTCACCGGGACAACCAAATCAGCCCCAGCATTTT.

The rearrangement links TRBV11-2 to TRBJ1-2; D possibly corresponds to TRBD1 (6 bases). The CDR3 contains 17 residues. CDR1 and CDR2 (germline): SGHAT, FQNNGV. Trimming shortened V by 0 bases and J by 0 bases, and 14 bases separated the two germline ends. CDR3 sequence reads: CASSLDRQGLANYGYTF. The CDR3 bases are TGTGCCAGCAGCTTAGACAGGCAGGGGTTAGCTAACTATGGCTACACCTTC.

The V call is TRBV29-1, the J call TRBJ2-7; a possible D gene is TRBD2 (7 bases). Per germline, CDR1 SQVTM and CDR2 ANQGSEA. The CDR3 spans 12 residues. The V gene lost 3 bases and the J gene lost 6 bases, with 12 bases spanning the gap. This chain's CDR3 is CSVEEGGTEQYF. DNA for the CDR3: TGCAGCGTTGAGGAGGGGGGGACCGAGCAGTACTTC.